The 3 T cell receptor beta chains below come from one sample, sequenced in a study of shared clonotypes between healthy human individuals. CD45RO-negative cells were positively selected for CCR7, leaving out terminally differentiated effector memory CD45RA+ cells. The protocol was immunoSEQ multiplex PCR, while the TCRdb copy is restricted to in-frame clones and leaves out a portion. The top ten clones hold more than 0.95% of a sample with some 2,000,000 clones, approximately 94% of them seen once. Sequencing was performed on naive CD8+ T cells sorted from blood. These receptors originate from a man aged 18 to 30 in good health.

Worth noting for this clone: This sample also contains other DNA sequences that code for the same CDR3. V usage is TRBV2 and J usage is TRBJ2-7, with D perhaps matching TRBD2 (7 bases). Trimming pared 5 bases from V and 2 bases from J, leaving 13 bases between. The CDR3 is 14 residues long. CDR1 SNHLY and CDR2 FYNNEI come from the germline V gene. The CDR3 DNA follows: TGTGCCAGCAGTCCACCCGGGGGGCCCTACGAGCAGTACTTC. Protein sequence: CASSPPGGPYEQYF.

In its sample, this clone was seen a few times. This chain links TRBV5-6 with TRBJ2-2; D remains ambiguous. Germline V gene lookup returns CDR1 SGHDT and CDR2 YYEEEE. Trimming left V 5 bases short and J 5 bases short, with 7 bases between. The CDR3 runs 12 residues. This chain's CDR3 is CASSFATGELFF. CDR3 bases: TGTGCCAGCAGTTTCGCTACCGGGGAGCTGTTTTTT.

The rearrangement uses TRBV7-8 and TRBJ2-7, with 9 bases that match TRBD1. The CDR3 spans 16 residues. Germline V gives CDR1 SGHVS, CDR2 FQNEAQ. Trimming cost V 1 base and J 1 base; bases outside gene matches: 5. CDR3 sequence reads: CASSLVSQGASYEQYF. The DNA for the CDR3 is TGTGCCAGCAGCTTAGTGTCACAGGGGGCTTCCTACGAGCAGTACTTC.